These 24 T cell receptor beta chains share one sample of origin, sequenced in a study of T cells in Graves' hyperthyroidism and ophthalmopathy. TCR beta CDR3 region amplification was performed from RNA transcripts. The study used the HTBI primer set for a first-round RT-PCR of the TCR CDR3. One entry per CDR3 protein results from TCRdb running MiXCR on the multiplex PCR reads. The data contain around 450,000 distinct CDR3 sequences, roughly 13% of them singletons. Sequencing input: blood. Every receptor here comes from a woman aged 18-29 years with Graves' hyperthyroidism.

This clonotype was seen many times. J is TRBJ2-7 and V is TRBV12-3 or TRBV12-4; TRBD2 aligns across 9 bases. V was pared by 4 bases and J by 6 bases, with 10 bases of the junction left unmatched. The CDR3 consists of 15 residues. The CDR3 coding sequence is TGTGCCAGCAGTTCCGGGTGGGGACTAGCCCCCGAGCAGTACTTC. Encoded protein: CASSSGWGLAPEQYF.

This clonotype was detected many times. The chain has TRBV20-1 and TRBJ2-7, with 15 bases fitting TRBD2. V lost 3 bases and J lost 6; bases outside the gene matches: 9. The CDR3 covers 16 residues. From germline, CDR1 is DFQATT and CDR2 SNEGSKA (reference sequence). The CDR3 region has the DNA TGCAGTGCTAGTCCACGGACTAGCGGGAGGGCCGTCGAGCAGTACTTC. Its translation is CSASPRTSGRAVEQYF.

The chain recombines TRBV30 with TRBJ2-2; no definite D call. CDR3 size: 13 residues. Trimming stripped 5 bases from V and 4 bases from J, with 11 bases between. Germline V gives CDR1 GTSNPN, CDR2 SVGIG (reference sequence). CDR3 region: CAWAIGSTGELFF. DNA for the CDR3: TGTGCCTGGGCTATAGGGTCCACCGGGGAGCTGTTTTTT.

There are many counts of this clonotype. In DNA form, the CDR3 reads TGTGCCAGCAGTACCGAAGTGTATACGCAGTATTTT. Amino acid sequence: CASSTEVYTQYF. J is TRBJ2-3 and V is TRBV12-3 or TRBV12-4, with D unclear. The V end lost 5 bases, the J end lost 7 bases, and 10 bases lay between the germline ends. The CDR3 loop spans 12 amino acids.

In this sample, this clonotype turned up many times. The chain has TRBV7-6 and TRBJ2-7; D unresolved. Germline loops: CDR1 SGHVS, CDR2 FNYEAQ. CDR3 length equals 13 residues. The V gene lost 1 base and the J gene lost 4 bases, with 8 bases spanning the gap. For the CDR3, the DNA is TGTGCCAGCAGCTTAGGCCCAGAATACGAGCAGTACTTC. Protein sequence: CASSLGPEYEQYF.

The chain couples TRBV2 to TRBJ2-4; 13 nucleotides align to TRBD2. Trimming removed 6 bases from V and 10 bases from J; junction bases left unmatched: 3. Germline CDR1 and CDR2: SNHLY and FYNNEI. This CDR3 contains 13 residues. This CDR3 reads CASSRGLAGIQYF. The DNA of the CDR3 is TGTGCCAGCAGCCGGGGACTAGCGGGGATTCAGTACTTC.

This clonotype was counted ten times or more. The V gene is TRBV29-1, the J gene TRBJ1-1; TRBD1 is a possible D gene (5 bases). The CDR3 length is 13 residues. V gave up 4 bases and J gave up 4 bases, with 13 bases separating them. Per germline, CDR1 SQVTM and CDR2 ANQGSEA. CDR3 sequence (DNA): TGCAGCGTTGGCGTGACAGACGGCACTGAAGCTTTCTTT. Amino acids: CSVGVTDGTEAFF.

The rearrangement joins TRBV7-3 to TRBJ2-2; D perhaps matches TRBD2 (5 bases). With 8 bases removed from V and 3 bases from J, the gap between germline ends came to 13 bases. CDR3 length: 14 residues. Per the germline V gene, CDR1 is SGHTA and CDR2 is FQGTGA. The CDR3 bases are TGTGCCAGCGGACTGACTACCCACACCGGGGAGCTGTTTTTT. Its translation is CASGLTTHTGELFF.

This clonotype was detected only a few times. The J gene is TRBJ1-4, the V gene TRBV10-3; possibly TRBD1 for D (5 bases). The CDR3 sequence is 14 residues long. CDR1 and CDR2 (germline): ENHRY, SYGVKD. V gave up 6 bases and J gave up 0 bases, with 8 bases separating them. DNA for the CDR3: TGTGCCATCAGCCGGGACCCAACTAATGAAAAACTGTTTTTT. It yields the protein CAISRDPTNEKLFF.

This clonotype was picked up a small number of times. V usage is TRBV14 and J usage is TRBJ1-1, with D maybe TRBD1 (6 bases). The ends were cut back, 2 bases at V and 1 base at J, with 20 bases in the middle. This CDR3 comprises 18 residues. In germline, CDR1 is SGHDN, CDR2 FVKESK. The CDR3 protein is CASSQKGGREGANTEAFF. The CDR3 coding sequence is TGTGCCAGCAGCCAAAAGGGGGGACGGGAAGGGGCGAACACTGAAGCTTTCTTT.

This clonotype has ten or more counts. The chain carries TRBV14 and TRBJ1-1; D gene uncertain. V was shortened by 0 bases and J by 2 bases, with 4 bases between the two germline ends. Germline V lookup: CDR1 SGHDN, CDR2 FVKESK. This CDR3 contains 13 residues. The CDR3, as DNA: TGTGCCAGCAGCCAAGAGGATAACACTGAAGCTTTCTTT. This encodes CASSQEDNTEAFF.

This clonotype has more than one count but fewer than ten. This sequence joins TRBV30 and TRBJ2-7, with 9 bases identical to TRBD1. Germline V gene data show CDR1 as GTSNPN and CDR2 as SVGIG (reference sequence). CDR3 length equals 15 residues. J gave up 4 bases and V 2 bases, and 9 bases lay outside the gene matches. This chain's CDR3 is CAWSTGQGGLYEQYF. CDR3 DNA: TGTGCCTGGAGTACGGGACAGGGAGGACTATACGAGCAGTACTTC.

This clonotype was picked up many times. The gene calls are TRBV12-3 or TRBV12-4 and TRBJ1-2; unclear D gene. The V gene lost 6 bases and the J gene lost 6 bases, with 14 bases spanning the gap. The CDR3 sequence is 13 residues long. CDR3 nucleotide sequence: TGTGCCAGCAGCCAGAGAGGGATGGATGGCTACACCTTC. As protein: CASSQRGMDGYTF.

This clonotype was counted at least ten times. V is TRBV3-1 and J is TRBJ2-7, with TRBD2 identical over 14 bases. J gave up 5 bases and V 7 bases, and 13 bases lay outside the gene matches. The CDR3 runs 17 residues. CDR1 is LGHDT, CDR2 YNNKEL, per germline (reference sequence). CDR3 in DNA: TGTGCCAGCAAAGGGGGGACTAGCGGGAGTCCTGGAAACGAGCAGTACTTC. It specifies CASKGGTSGSPGNEQYF.

This clonotype was counted many times. V is TRBV11-2 and J is TRBJ1-2, with TRBD1 as a possible D gene (6 bases). In germline, CDR1 is SGHAT, CDR2 FQNNGV. CDR3 length: 16 amino acids. The V and J ends lost 6 bases and 8 bases respectively, with 25 bases between them. CDR3 loop: CASSPPTGNSYGGYTF. CDR3 DNA: TGTGCCAGCAGTCCCCCCACAGGGAACTCCTATGGAGGCTACACCTTC.

In this sample, this clonotype turned up many times. For the CDR3, the DNA is TGTGCCAGCAGGGGACTAGCGGGGGGCAATGAGCAGTTCTTC. Amino acids: CASRGLAGGNEQFF. The chain couples TRBV2 to TRBJ2-1; 15 bases match TRBD2. The CDR3 spans 14 residues. CDR1 is SNHLY and CDR2 is FYNNEI in the germline V gene. V shed 6 bases, J shed 6 bases, and the junction held 0 bases outside the gene matches.

The table lists this clonotype with a few counts. The chain links TRBV3-1 to TRBJ2-5; 9 bases line up with TRBD2. After removal of 8 bases from V and 7 bases from J, the junction contained 11 bases not matched to a gene. Germline loops: CDR1 LGHDT, CDR2 YNNKEL (reference sequence). The CDR3 has 14 residues. The CDR3 DNA reads TGTGCCAGCGGTCCTAGCGGGGACAAGAGGACCCAGTACTTC. Encoded protein: CASGPSGDKRTQYF.

This clonotype was found many times. The rearrangement links TRBV11-1 to TRBJ1-2, with D possibly matching TRBD1 (6 bases). V shed 5 bases and J shed 4 bases, with 17 bases lying between them. CDR3 length: 15 amino acids. Germline V gene sequence: CDR1 SGHAT, CDR2 FQDESV (reference sequence). As DNA, the CDR3 is TGTGCCAGCAGCAGGTCCTCCGAGACAGGCTATGGCTACACCTTC. It is translated as CASSRSSETGYGYTF.

The chain links TRBV25-1 to TRBJ1-2, with D possibly being TRBD1 (6 bases). Germline V lookup: CDR1 MGHDK, CDR2 SYGVNS. The CDR3 has 13 amino acids. V gave up 8 bases and J gave up 1 base, with 11 bases separating them. The CDR3 reads CASPGVRNYGYTF. The CDR3 DNA is TGTGCCAGCCCAGGGGTACGTAACTATGGCTACACCTTC.

V is TRBV19 and J is TRBJ2-2; maybe TRBD1 (5 bases). The V and J ends lost 7 bases and 7 bases respectively, with 10 bases between them. The CDR3 is 12 amino acids. The germline V gene has CDR1 LNHDA and CDR2 SQIVND (reference sequence). The CDR3 spells CASMGLIGELFF. In nucleotides, the CDR3 is TGTGCCAGTATGGGGCTAATCGGGGAGCTGTTTTTT.

This clonotype was recorded many times. The rearrangement uses TRBV2 and TRBJ1-5, with 8 bases fitting TRBD1. The CDR3 is 15 residues long. The V gene's germline CDR1 is SNHLY and CDR2 FYNNEI. The junction had 3 bases not matched to a gene; V was cut back by 2 bases and J by 3 bases. The CDR3 sequence: CASSEPDRVNQPQHF. The CDR3 DNA reads TGTGCCAGCAGTGAACCGGACAGGGTCAATCAGCCCCAGCATTTT.

This clonotype was found a few times. The rearrangement uses TRBV27 and TRBJ1-4, with D perhaps TRBD1 (6 bases). The CDR3 extends over 16 amino acids. In germline, CDR1 is MNHEY, CDR2 SMNVEV (reference sequence). Between the trimmed V and J ends, which lost 5 bases and 3 bases, there was a span of 16 bases. The DNA for the CDR3 is TGTGCCAGCAGTCCTACTGGGGGGGCGGCTAATGAAAAACTGTTTTTT. Translated: CASSPTGGAANEKLFF.

The chain is built from TRBV25-1 and TRBJ2-1, with D possibly being TRBD2 (6 bases). The V gene's germline CDR1 is MGHDK and CDR2 SYGVNS. V was cut by 3 bases and J by 6 bases, with 15 bases left in between. The length of the CDR3 is 15 residues. CDR3: CASSERDDPVNEQFF. The CDR3 coding sequence is TGTGCCAGCAGTGAGCGGGACGACCCAGTCAATGAGCAGTTCTTC.

V is TRBV6-5 and J is TRBJ2-7; TRBD1 matches 9 bases. The CDR3 is 14 residues long. Trimming at V came to 2 bases and at J to 3 bases, leaving 2 bases not matched to a gene. Germline CDR1 reads MNHEY; CDR2 reads SVGAGI. CDR3 sequence (DNA): TGTGCCAGCAGTTACGGGACAGGGATCTACGAGCAGTACTTC. The encoded protein is CASSYGTGIYEQYF.